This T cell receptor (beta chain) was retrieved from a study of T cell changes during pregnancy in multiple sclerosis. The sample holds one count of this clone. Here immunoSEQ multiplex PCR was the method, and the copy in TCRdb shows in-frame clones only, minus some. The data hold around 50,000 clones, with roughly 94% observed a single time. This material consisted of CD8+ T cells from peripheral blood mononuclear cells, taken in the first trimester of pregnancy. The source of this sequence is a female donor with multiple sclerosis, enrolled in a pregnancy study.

The CDR3 bases are TGTGCCTGGGATCCTAAAAGCACGGTGGAGTACGAGCAGTACTTC. This sequence encodes CAWDPKSTVEYEQYF. This rearrangement joins TRBV30 to TRBJ2-7; D ambiguous. The CDR3 sequence is 15 residues long. The germline V gene encodes CDR1 GTSNPN and CDR2 SVGIG (reference sequence). The ends were cut back, 5 bases at V and 4 bases at J, with 21 bases in the middle.